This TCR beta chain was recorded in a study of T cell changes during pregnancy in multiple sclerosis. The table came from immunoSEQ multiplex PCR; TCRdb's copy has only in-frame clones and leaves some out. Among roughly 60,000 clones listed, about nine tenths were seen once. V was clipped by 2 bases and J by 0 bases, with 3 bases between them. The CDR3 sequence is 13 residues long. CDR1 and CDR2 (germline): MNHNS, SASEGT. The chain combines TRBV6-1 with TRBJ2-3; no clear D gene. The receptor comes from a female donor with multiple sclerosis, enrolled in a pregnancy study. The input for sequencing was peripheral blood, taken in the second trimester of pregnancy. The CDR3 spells CASSELSTDTQYF. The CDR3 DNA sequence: TGTGCCAGCAGTGAATTAAGCACAGATACGCAGTATTTT.